This TCR beta chain came from a study of blood T cell repertoires in COVID-19. As for the study in general: The study drew acute and convalescent COVID-19 samples from the United States, Italy and Spain.

Generated by immunoSEQ multiplex PCR, the TCRdb table keeps only in-frame clones and is missing some. Of fewer than 450,000 clones in the sample, 90% to 95% are singletons; the top ten hold around 3.5%. CDR1 is MNHEY and CDR2 is SMNVEV in the germline V gene (reference sequence). The CDR3 loop spans 14 amino acids. V gave up 6 bases and J gave up 6 bases; unmatched junction bases: 8. Sequencing input: peripheral blood. The chain employs TRBV27 and TRBJ2-1; TRBD1 aligns across 7 bases. The source is a woman aged 18-29 years who had recovered from COVID-19. The CDR3 is CASRLTGALNEQFF. The CDR3 DNA reads as TGTGCCAGCAGACTCACAGGGGCGCTCAATGAGCAGTTCTTC.